This TCR beta chain originates from a study of blood T cell repertoires in COVID-19. The data were produced by immunoSEQ multiplex PCR, yet TCRdb's version contains in-frame clones alone and is incomplete. The table shows about 350,000 clones, with roughly 90% occurring only once. Germline CDR1 and CDR2: MNHEY and SVGAGI. The CDR3 is 13 residues long. With V trimmed by 9 bases and J by 3 bases, 8 bases remained unmatched. This chain links TRBV6-5 with TRBJ2-7; 7 bases are a match to TRBD1. The specimen sequenced was PBMCs or T cells enriched from blood (not recorded which). The origin of this receptor is a woman in her twenties or thirties who had been exposed to COVID-19. In nucleotides, the CDR3 is TGTGCCAGTTCCTTAGGGGGCATCTACGAGCAGTACTTC. Translated, it gives CASSLGGIYEQYF.